The 21 T cell receptor beta chains reported below all come from one sample, sequenced in a study of T cells after yellow fever vaccination. TCRdb independently ran MiXCR on the 5' RACE reads; one entry per CDR3 protein. The sample records about 510,000 distinct CDR3 sequences, about a fifth being singletons. Source: PBMCs, taken roughly 20 days after the first yellow fever vaccination. The receptors come from a man younger than 35 who received the YFV17D yellow fever vaccine.

The chain recombines TRBV7-8 with TRBJ2-7; 8 bases agree with TRBD1. Per the germline V gene, CDR1 is SGHVS and CDR2 is FQNEAQ. There are 17 residues in the CDR3. Trimming at V came to 5 bases and at J to 8 bases, leaving 20 bases not matched to a gene. The CDR3 DNA follows: TGTGCCAGCAGCCGGACACTCTTCGGGACAGGTTCCAACAAGCAGTACTTC. Translated, it gives CASSRTLFGTGSNKQYF.

V and J are TRBV4-2 and TRBJ2-6, with 7 bases that match TRBD1. The CDR3 runs 16 residues. The germline V gene encodes CDR1 LGHNA and CDR2 YNFKEQ. V was pared by 3 bases and J by 2 bases, with 4 bases of the junction left unmatched. The CDR3 reads CASSQEDRAGANVLTF. The CDR3 region has the DNA TGTGCCAGCAGCCAGGAAGACAGGGCTGGGGCCAACGTCCTGACTTTC.

The chain joins TRBV7-3 to TRBJ2-1, with D perhaps matching TRBD2 (6 bases). V lost 5 bases, J lost 0 bases, and 11 bases lay in between. The germline CDR1 and CDR2 sequences are SGHTA and FQGTGA. The CDR3 contains 15 residues. The CDR3 region has the DNA TGTGCCAGCAGCCCACAGGAGGGCTCCTACAATGAGCAGTTCTTC. This sequence encodes CASSPQEGSYNEQFF.

CDR3 in DNA: TGTGCCAGCAGTTTTCAGGGGGCGGATCAGCCCCAGCATTTT. It yields the protein CASSFQGADQPQHF. The chain carries TRBV12-3 or TRBV12-4 and TRBJ1-5, with 8 positions matching TRBD1. Trimming took 3 bases from V and 5 from J; bases not matched to a gene: 3. The CDR3 spans 14 residues.

This clonotype was observed a handful of times. The chain employs TRBV4-1 and TRBJ1-4, with D perhaps TRBD1 (6 bases). Germline CDR1 MGHRA, CDR2 YSYEKL. The CDR3 is 15 residues long. Trimming cost V 1 base and J 8 bases, with 14 bases left between them. The CDR3 DNA reads as TGCGCCAGCAGCCAAGGTGTACAGGGTGACGAAAAACTGTTTTTT. Protein: CASSQGVQGDEKLFF.

The table lists this clonotype with a few counts. The V gene is TRBV7-9, the J gene TRBJ2-3; D not resolved. The CDR3 totals 12 residues. V gave up 5 bases and J gave up 11 bases, with 14 bases separating them. From germline, CDR1 is SEHNR and CDR2 FQNEAQ (reference sequence). The CDR3 is CASSTTAPRQYF. The CDR3 nucleotides read TGTGCCAGCAGCACTACAGCACCACGGCAGTATTTT.

The chain carries TRBV28 and TRBJ2-7; 10 bases map to TRBD1. The V segment lost 6 bases and the J segment 3 bases; nucleotides outside the gene matches: 8. The CDR3 runs 15 residues. Looked up from germline, CDR1 is MDHEN and CDR2 is SYDVKM. CDR3 residues: CASSLTGGAGYEQYV. CDR3 DNA: TGTGCCAGCAGCCTGACAGGGGGCGCGGGCTACGAGCAGTACGTC.

The rearrangement links TRBV20-1 to TRBJ1-2; no clear D gene. This CDR3 region has 14 residues. Trimming removed 2 bases at V and 2 bases at J, with 12 bases between. Germline lookup yields CDR1 DFQATT and CDR2 SNEGSKA (reference sequence). CDR3 protein: CSARPPGGNYGYTF. The DNA of the CDR3 is TGCAGTGCTAGACCCCCGGGAGGCAACTATGGCTACACCTTC.

This clonotype has only a few counts. The genes are TRBV6-1 and TRBJ2-3, with TRBD2 identical over 8 bases. Germline CDR1 reads MNHNS; CDR2 reads SASEGT. The CDR3 runs to 15 residues. V trimming: 6 bases; J trimming: 7 bases; junction bases outside the gene matches: 12. In DNA, the CDR3 is TGTGCCAGCAGACAAGCGGGGGTGGCCGTGAATACGCAGTATTTT. Translated, it gives CASRQAGVAVNTQYF.

The CDR3 DNA reads TGTGCCAGCGTACCGGGACAGGGGGCCTGGACCGGGGAGCTGTTTTTT. Protein sequence: CASVPGQGAWTGELFF. The rearrangement joins TRBV28 to TRBJ2-2, with 12 bases fitting TRBD1. CDR1 MDHEN and CDR2 SYDVKM come from the germline V gene. V trimming: 8 bases; J trimming: 5 bases; junction bases outside the gene matches: 9. The CDR3 consists of 16 residues. Variable domain in full (rest from reference TRBV28 and TRBJ2-2): DVKVTQSSRYLVKRTGEKVFLECVQDMDHENMFWYRQDPGLGLRLIYFSYDVKMKEKGDIPEGYSVSREKKERFSLILESASTNQTSMYLCASVPGQGAWTGELFFGEGSRLTVL.

The chain carries TRBV25-1 and TRBJ1-6, with unresolved D. Germline V gene data show CDR1 as MGHDK and CDR2 as SYGVNS. V was clipped by 0 bases and J by 6 bases, with 9 bases between them. This CDR3 region has 15 residues. The CDR3 nucleotides read TGTGCCAGCAGTGAATATGGGTTGGGTAATTCACCCCTCCACTTT. It encodes CASSEYGLGNSPLHF.

A few counts support this clonotype. The gene calls are TRBV20-1 and TRBJ1-4; D call uncertain. The CDR3 runs 14 residues. From germline, CDR1 is DFQATT and CDR2 SNEGSKA (reference sequence). Trimming left V 0 bases short and J 8 bases short, with 13 bases between. As DNA, the CDR3 is TGCAGTGCTAGAGATATGTCCCACCAGGAAAAACTGTTTTTT. Residues: CSARDMSHQEKLFF.

This clonotype was detected a few times. The chain joins TRBV4-1 to TRBJ2-3, with 7 bases identical to TRBD2. In germline, CDR1 is MGHRA, CDR2 YSYEKL. V shed 4 bases and J 2 bases; nucleotides not matched to a gene: 6. The CDR3 consists of 15 residues. This chain's CDR3 is CASSLPSGDTDTQYF. Written as DNA, the CDR3 is TGCGCCAGCAGCCTCCCTAGCGGTGACACAGATACGCAGTATTTT.

V and J are TRBV6-2 or TRBV6-3 and TRBJ2-2; unclear D gene. V was shortened by 8 bases and J by 5 bases, with 6 bases between the two germline ends. CDR1 MNHEY and CDR2 SVGEGT come from the germline V gene. The CDR3 is 11 residues long. CDR3 coding DNA: TGTGCCAGCTTGAAAACCGGGGAGCTGTTTTTT. It translates to CASLKTGELFF.

The chain combines TRBV19 with TRBJ2-3; TRBD1 is a possible D gene (6 bases). The CDR3 has 15 residues. Per germline, CDR1 LNHDA and CDR2 SQIVND (reference sequence). The V end was cut by 5 bases, the J end by 4 bases, with 16 bases between. DNA of the CDR3: TGTGCCAGTAGTTTCCCCCCAGGGGTGGCAGATACGCAGTATTTT. Translation gives CASSFPPGVADTQYF. Combining the CDR3 with reference TRBV19 and TRBJ2-3 gives the whole variable domain DGGITQSPKYLFRKEGQNVTLSCEQNLNHDAMYWYRQDPGQGLRLIYYSQIVNDFQKGDIAEGYSVSREKKESFPLTVTSAQKNPTAFYLCASSFPPGVADTQYFGPGTRLTVL.

The gene calls are TRBV7-9 and TRBJ2-2, with D perhaps TRBD1 or TRBD2 (5 bases each). This CDR3 region has 15 residues. Germline V lookup: CDR1 SEHNR, CDR2 FQNEAQ (reference sequence). Trimming shortened V by 7 bases and J by 7 bases, and 19 bases separated the two germline ends. The CDR3 nucleotides read TGTGCCAGCACCCAATGGGGGTCTCGAGACGGGGAGCTGTTTTTT. This codes for CASTQWGSRDGELFF.

This chain links TRBV10-2 with TRBJ2-7; 7 bases are a match to TRBD1. V trimming: 3 bases; J trimming: 5 bases; junction bases outside the gene matches: 13. The CDR3 extends over 16 amino acids. Germline V gene lookup returns CDR1 WSHSY and CDR2 SAAADI. CDR3 in DNA: TGCGCCAGCAGTGACCCGGGACAGCCGAGGGAGCACGAGCAGTACTTC. Translating it yields CASSDPGQPREHEQYF.

V is TRBV7-2 and J is TRBJ2-4; weak D call: TRBD2 (6 bases). Germline CDR1 reads SGHTA; CDR2 reads FQGNSA. With 4 bases removed from V and 5 bases from J, the gap between germline ends came to 12 bases. The CDR3 is 14 residues long. In DNA, the CDR3 is TGTGCCAGCAGCTGGGACGGGGGAGAAAACATTCAGTACTTC. The encoded protein is CASSWDGGENIQYF.

In nucleotides, the CDR3 is TGTGCCAGCAGTGAATTCGGCAGGGCCGGGGAGCTGTTTTTT. Translating it yields CASSEFGRAGELFF. The J gene is TRBJ2-2, the V gene TRBV25-1; possible D gene TRBD1, 5 bases. The CDR3 consists of 14 residues. V was cut by 1 base and J by 6 bases, with 9 bases left in between. Per germline, CDR1 MGHDK and CDR2 SYGVNS.

The V gene is TRBV30, the J gene TRBJ1-1; the match to TRBD1 covers 7 bases. Germline CDR1 reads GTSNPN; CDR2 reads SVGIG (reference sequence). V trimming: 2 bases; J trimming: 9 bases; junction bases outside the gene matches: 12. The CDR3 is made up of 14 amino acids. The CDR3 DNA follows: TGTGCCTGGAGTTTCATGACAGGGACAACGAAAGCTTTCTTT. As protein: CAWSFMTGTTKAFF.

This chain uses TRBV7-9 with TRBJ1-2, with no clear D. Trimming removed 5 bases from V and 7 bases from J, with 14 bases in between. Germline CDR1 reads SEHNR; CDR2 reads FQNEAQ (reference sequence). This CDR3 spans 13 amino acids. In nucleotides, the CDR3 is TGTGCCAGCAGCGAGGCGGGGTGGGGTGGCTACACCTTC. Amino acids: CASSEAGWGGYTF. Together with reference TRBV7-9 and TRBJ1-2, the CDR3 gives the full variable domain: DTGVSQNPRHKITKRGQNVTFRCDPISEHNRLYWYRQTLGQGPEFLTYFQNEAQLEKSRLLSDRFSAERPKGSFSTLEIQRTEQGDSAMYLCASSEAGWGGYTFGSGTRLTVV.